These T cell receptor beta chains were read from a single sample in a study of Ad26.COV2.S vaccination and SARS-CoV-2 variants. This table comes from immunoSEQ multiplex PCR, and its TCRdb copy is limited to in-frame clones, with some not included. Among about 470,000 clones listed, 90% were seen once. Material: peripheral blood, obtained in a trial of Ad26.COV2.S vaccine versus placebo. Receptor source: a person between 18 and 59 years old who received the Ad26.COV2.S COVID-19 vaccine or a placebo. Each CDR3 is given with its conserved first and last residue.

cdr3_aa: CASSGQMNTEAFF
v_call: TRBV18

cdr3_aa: CASSQALSGRAIYEQYF
v_call: TRBV4-3

cdr3_aa: CASSLAGKSDTQYF
v_call: TRBV7-2

cdr3_aa: CASSLAGGPDTQYF
v_call: TRBV6-4

cdr3_aa: CASSQLQGLNTEAFF
v_call: TRBV4-1

cdr3_aa: CASSWEGTGNTIYF
v_call: TRBV6-5

cdr3_aa: CASSQAEGEGYTF
v_call: TRBV3-1/TRBV3-2

cdr3_aa: CASRRQGGNQPQHF
v_call: TRBV6-5

cdr3_aa: CASSQLAATTYNEQFF
v_call: TRBV6-2/TRBV6-3

cdr3_aa: CASSTSGTGGDEQFF
v_call: TRBV7-3

cdr3_aa: CASSPPAQGGEKLFF
v_call: TRBV18

cdr3_aa: CASSPGLRGGEAKNIQYF
v_call: TRBV18

cdr3_aa: CATSRDINQPQHF
v_call: TRBV15

cdr3_aa: CASSKLAGGYNEQFF
v_call: TRBV19

cdr3_aa: CASSSSQGFGYTF
v_call: TRBV5-1

cdr3_aa: CATSGESTDTQYF
v_call: TRBV24-1

cdr3_aa: CASSPLSGGGTDTQYF
v_call: TRBV18

cdr3_aa: CASTTGLYEQYF
v_call: TRBV28

cdr3_aa: CASRHTDTQYF
v_call: TRBV10-1

cdr3_aa: CASSQGYRDASYEQYF
v_call: TRBV4-1

cdr3_aa: CASSIKTLGEQYF
v_call: TRBV27

cdr3_aa: CASSHDRGGPQYF
v_call: TRBV4-2

cdr3_aa: CAFRPGGRLGTQYF
v_call: TRBV5-4

cdr3_aa: CATHLWGGYGYTF
v_call: TRBV6-5

cdr3_aa: CASLQIGRGMPYEQYF
v_call: TRBV7-2

cdr3_aa: CAISARGGNNEQFF
v_call: TRBV10-3

cdr3_aa: CASMGDSNTGELFF
v_call: TRBV28

cdr3_aa: CASTSEQETQYF
v_call: TRBV2

cdr3_aa: CASSYSPPTSGVYNEQFF
v_call: TRBV6-2/TRBV6-3

cdr3_aa: CASSLYGETQYF
v_call: TRBV7-9

cdr3_aa: CASSPPGGTYEQYF
v_call: TRBV18

cdr3_aa: CASSPSSYEQYF
v_call: TRBV14

cdr3_aa: CASSSGLAAYNEQFF
v_call: TRBV9

cdr3_aa: CASSAEAGGSYNEQFF
v_call: TRBV9

cdr3_aa: CASRTGGSYEQYF
v_call: TRBV6-5

cdr3_aa: CASSTYTDTQYF
v_call: TRBV5-4

cdr3_aa: CASSQGGDYEQYF
v_call: TRBV3-1/TRBV3-2

cdr3_aa: CASSLFGDSNQPQHF
v_call: TRBV28

cdr3_aa: CASSSTSQGEQFF
v_call: TRBV11-2

cdr3_aa: CASSLARQGYSYNEQFF
v_call: TRBV28

cdr3_aa: CASSPHGTSGSTDTQYF
v_call: TRBV6-6

cdr3_aa: CASSSVGRGGETQYF
v_call: TRBV28

cdr3_aa: CATRGGSSTDTQYF
v_call: TRBV15

cdr3_aa: CASSPLSGFYEQYF
v_call: TRBV4-1

cdr3_aa: CASSYPVGDGYTF
v_call: TRBV28

cdr3_aa: CSAGAGDTQYF
v_call: TRBV29-1

cdr3_aa: CATGGGGQSRNTDTQYF
v_call: TRBV24-1

cdr3_aa: CASSPGTSAYEQYF
v_call: TRBV7-9

cdr3_aa: CASSLAGATMYEQYF
v_call: TRBV5-1

cdr3_aa: CASSPRGGHPWETQYF
v_call: TRBV7-2

cdr3_aa: CASSYTSIHEQFF
v_call: TRBV19

cdr3_aa: CASSLGPDTYEQYF
v_call: TRBV5-4

cdr3_aa: CASSLVLTGELFF
v_call: TRBV7-2

cdr3_aa: CASSPLDRGYEKLFF
v_call: TRBV11-2